Presented here are 26 T cell receptor beta chains from one specimen sequenced in a study of kidney transplant recipient with SARS-CoV-2 infection. One entry per CDR3 protein results from TCRdb running MiXCR on the reads. The table lists some 220,000 distinct CDR3 sequences, 29% of them singletons, with under 7.5% in the top ten. The material sequenced was a blood sample, taken at baseline and around day 110 from a kidney transplant recipient. The receptors originated from a young adult male patient who had COVID-19 and was a kidney transplant recipient. Some of these T cells may belong to the graft donor.

This clonotype was counted ten times or more. The CDR3 sequence: CAAGQGAYEQYF. In DNA, the CDR3 is TGTGCCGCAGGACAGGGGGCCTACGAGCAGTACTTC. The J gene is TRBJ2-7, the V gene TRBV2; TRBD1 agrees at 10 bases. The junction had 3 bases not matched to a gene; V was cut back by 11 bases and J by 2 bases. CDR1 and CDR2 (germline): SNHLY, FYNNEI. CDR3 size: 12 residues. The entire variable domain, with the rest obtained from reference TRBV2 and TRBJ2-7, is as follows: EPEVTQTPSHQVTQMGQEVILRCVPISNHLYFYWYRQILGQKVEFLVSFYNNEISEKSEIFDDQFSVERPDGSNFTLKIRSTKLEDSAMYFCAAGQGAYEQYFGPGTRLTVT.

This clonotype has ten or more counts. For the CDR3, the DNA is TGTGCCAGCAGTAACGACGTGGGGCTAGCGGGATACGAAAGCTCCTACGAGCAGTACTTC. Translating gives CASSNDVGLAGYESSYEQYF. The J gene is TRBJ2-7, the V gene TRBV5-5, with TRBD2 matching over 9 bases. Germline loops: CDR1 SGHKS, CDR2 YYEKEE (reference sequence). The CDR3 totals 20 residues. Trimming removed 5 bases from V and 0 bases from J; junction bases left unmatched: 21.

This clonotype has a count of ten or more. The chain uses TRBV5-1 and TRBJ1-1; D may be TRBD1 (6 bases). Per germline, CDR1 SGHRS and CDR2 YFSETQ. V lost 4 bases and J 0 bases, leaving 16 bases between the germline ends. This CDR3 has 16 residues. The chain's CDR3 is CASSGLTGVMNTEAFF. CDR3 DNA: TGCGCCAGCAGCGGACTGACAGGCGTAATGAACACTGAAGCTTTCTTT.

Note on this clonotype: A single base separates this from a much larger clone, so it may be a read error. This chain links TRBV30 with TRBJ2-1; D unclear. The CDR3 length is 13 residues. Per the germline V gene, CDR1 is GTSNPN and CDR2 is SVGIG (reference sequence). V was cut by 3 bases and J by 9 bases, with 15 bases left in between. CDR3 region: CAWSGPVAGEQFF. DNA of the CDR3: TGTGCCTGGAGCGGGCCCGTAGCTGGTGAGCAGTTCTTC.

This clonotype was picked up many times. This chain uses TRBV5-1 with TRBJ1-2, with D uncertain. The CDR3 loop spans 16 amino acids. Germline V lookup: CDR1 SGHRS, CDR2 YFSETQ. The V gene lost 7 bases and the J gene lost 4 bases, with 23 bases spanning the gap. The CDR3 region has the DNA TGCGCCAGCGATGGTATATCGGTTCGAAAGACCTATGGCTACACCTTC. Translating gives CASDGISVRKTYGYTF.

Comment on this clonotype: This may be a read error, as it is one base from a much larger clone. The CDR3 carries no conserved terminal phenylalanine or tryptophan, so it likely arises from a read error. The CDR3 bases are TGTGCCAGCAGCTTTATCAGCACCCTTCGAAAGACCTATGGCTACACCTCC. Protein sequence: CASSFISTLRKTYGYTS. V usage is TRBV3-1 and J usage is TRBJ1-2; D unresolved. Germline V gives CDR1 LGHDT, CDR2 YNNKEL (reference sequence). Trimming removed 5 bases at V and 4 bases at J, with 23 bases between. The CDR3 contains 17 residues.

Regarding this clonotype: Germline is not matched at one junction end, which may reflect a read error. V gene TRBV5-1 combines with J gene TRBJ1-4; D not certain. CDR3 size: 17 residues. Germline V gene lookup returns CDR1 SGHRS and CDR2 YFSETQ. This chain's CDR3 is CANSSSADTASREKLFF. Written as DNA, the CDR3 is TGCGCCAACAGCTCGTCAGCGGATACAGCCTCAAGAGAAAAACTGTTTTTT.

This clonotype occurred a few times. The rearrangement links TRBV6-8 to TRBJ1-2; D remains unclear. The germline V and J ends were trimmed by 5 bases and 4 bases, with 23 bases remaining between them. The CDR3 spans 17 residues. Germline V CDR1 and CDR2: MNHGY, SAAAGT. CDR3 loop: CASSALIRSRKTYGYTF. CDR3 coding DNA: TGTGCCAGCAGTGCGTTAATACGCTCTAGAAAGACCTATGGCTACACCTTC.

J is TRBJ1-2 and V is TRBV11-2, with no clear D. V gave up 1 base and J gave up 13 bases, with 13 bases separating them. CDR3 length: 12 amino acids. Germline values: CDR1 SGHAT, CDR2 FQNNGV. CDR3 sequence (DNA): TGTGCCAGCAGCTTAGTAGGCTCCGGCCTCACCTTC. Translation: CASSLVGSGLTF.

The chain carries TRBV20-1 and TRBJ2-3; 14 bases agree with TRBD2. V was pared by 3 bases and J by 11 bases, with 7 bases of the junction left unmatched. Looked up from germline, CDR1 is DFQATT and CDR2 is SNEGSKA (reference sequence). The CDR3 runs 14 residues. The CDR3: CSASPGTSGSWQYF. CDR3 nucleotide sequence: TGCAGTGCTAGTCCCGGGACTAGCGGGAGTTGGCAGTATTTT.

Comments on this clonotype: A much larger clone differs from this one at a single base, so this may be a read error. The chain recombines TRBV6-1 with TRBJ1-2; D may be TRBD1 (5 bases). Per germline, CDR1 MNHNS and CDR2 SASEGT. CDR3 length equals 17 residues. CDR3 DNA sequence: TGTGCCAGCAGTAGATTGGGGGAATGTAGAAAGACCTATGGCCACACCTTC. This gives the protein CASSRLGECRKTYGHTF.

Note on this clonotype: A read error is possible here, since a much larger clone lies one base away. This chain joins TRBV5-8 and TRBJ1-2, with unresolved D. CDR3 length: 15 amino acids. The germline gives CDR1 SGHTS, CDR2 YDEGEE. Trimming took 0 bases from V and 3 from J, leaving 12 bases between them. The CDR3 nucleotides read TGTGCCAGCAGCTTGGAAGCAGGAAGTGACTATGGCTACACCTTC. Translating it yields CASSLEAGSDYGYTF.

The sample holds many counts of this clonotype. The J gene is TRBJ1-2, the V gene TRBV7-9; no clear D gene. Germline-derived CDR1 and CDR2 are SEHNR and FQNEAQ (reference sequence). V was shortened by 5 bases and J by 4 bases, with 23 bases between the two germline ends. This CDR3 is built from 17 residues. CDR3 amino acids: CASSKVEYHGKTYGYTF. The CDR3, as DNA: TGTGCCAGCAGCAAGGTAGAATACCATGGAAAGACCTATGGCTACACCTTC.

Worth noting for this clonotype: A much larger clonotype is one base distant, so this may be a read error. The rearrangement joins TRBV7-9 to TRBJ1-1; a weak D match, TRBD1 (5 bases). This CDR3 has 15 amino acids. V was pared by 4 bases and J by 4 bases, with 16 bases between. The germline gives CDR1 SEHNR, CDR2 FQNEAQ (reference sequence). CDR3 in DNA: TGTGCCAGCAGCTCACAGTGGGGGATGAGCACTGAAGCTTTCTTT. This encodes CASSSQWGMSTEAFF.

Comments on this clonotype: A much larger clone is a single base away; this may be a read error. J is TRBJ2-7 and V is TRBV19; D may be TRBD1 or TRBD2 (5 bases each). Germline CDR1 LNHDA, CDR2 SQIVND (reference sequence). The ends were cut back, 8 bases at V and 1 base at J, with 15 bases in the middle. This CDR3 spans 14 amino acids. The CDR3 region is CASGKPGRSYEQYF. CDR3 nucleotide sequence: TGTGCCAGTGGGAAACCGGGGCGGTCCTACGAGCAGTACTTC.

Points on this clonotype: This may be a read error, as it is one base from a much larger clone. The chain links TRBV29-1 to TRBJ1-2, with 9 bases identical to TRBD1. The CDR3 has 17 residues. Germline-derived CDR1 and CDR2 are SQVTM and ANQGSEA. The CDR3 region has the DNA TGCAGCGTTGAAGATGGTGACAGGGGGGCATATAACTATGGCTACATCTTC. Amino acids: CSVEDGDRGAYNYGYIF.

This clonotype was detected many times. This chain joins TRBV4-3 and TRBJ1-1; 7 bases match TRBD1. This CDR3 spans 13 amino acids. The V gene end was trimmed by 4 bases and the J gene end by 5 bases; junction bases not matched to a gene: 4. Germline V gene lookup returns CDR1 LGHNA and CDR2 YSLEER. The CDR3 bases are TGCGCCAGCAGCCGGGGACAGTCGACTGAAGCTTTCTTT. It encodes CASSRGQSTEAFF.

A word on this clonotype: This could be a read error, since a much larger clone is one nucleotide away. This sequence joins TRBV5-1 and TRBJ2-7; D not resolved. The germline V gene has CDR1 SGHRS and CDR2 YFSETQ. The CDR3 has 12 residues. The CDR3 protein is CVSSLARYEQYF. CDR3 sequence (DNA): TGCGTCAGCAGCTTGGCCCGCTACGAGCAGTACTTC.

CDR3 protein: CASSIGPVNTDTQYF. Here the CDR3 DNA reads TGTGCCAGCAGTATAGGGCCAGTCAACACAGATACGCAGTATTTT. V usage is TRBV6-5 and J usage is TRBJ2-3; D gene uncertain. The ends were cut back, 5 bases at V and 2 bases at J, with 14 bases in the middle. In germline, CDR1 is MNHEY, CDR2 SVGAGI. This CDR3 has 15 amino acids.

About this clonotype: With a much larger clone just one base away, this may be a read error. The V and J genes are TRBV4-2 and TRBJ2-3, with a tentative D call TRBD2 (6 bases). CDR3 length: 15 residues. Looked up from germline, CDR1 is LGHNA and CDR2 is YNFKEQ. Trimming removed 7 bases from V and 0 bases from J, with 14 bases in between. CDR3 in amino acids: CASNHLAESTDTQYF. CDR3 coding DNA: TGTGCCAGCAACCATTTAGCGGAAAGCACAGATACGCAGTATTTT.

In its sample, this clonotype was seen a few times. The rearrangement joins TRBV19 to TRBJ2-7; TRBD2 agrees at 11 bases. The V segment lost 3 bases and the J segment 2 bases; nucleotides outside the gene matches: 12. Germline loops: CDR1 LNHDA, CDR2 SQIVND (reference sequence). This CDR3 contains 18 residues. CDR3 amino acids: CASSMTGGGLAATYEQYF. CDR3 in DNA: TGTGCCAGTAGTATGACCGGGGGGGGACTAGCGGCCACCTACGAGCAGTACTTC.

This clonotype has ten or more counts. The CDR3 bases are TGTGCCAGCAGCTCGCGAAACTTTGTGAATGGCTACACCTTC. As protein: CASSSRNFVNGYTF. The chain recombines TRBV7-2 with TRBJ1-2, with D hard to call. This CDR3 contains 14 residues. Trimming cost V 4 bases and J 6 bases, with 15 bases left between them. Germline CDR1 and CDR2: SGHTA and FQGNSA.

This clonotype showed up many times. This chain joins TRBV20-1 and TRBJ2-3, with a weak D call TRBD1 (6 bases). The CDR3 extends over 15 amino acids. With 3 bases removed from V and 2 bases from J, the gap between germline ends came to 15 bases. The V gene's germline CDR1 is DFQATT and CDR2 SNEGSKA (reference sequence). The CDR3: CSASRTRGATDTQYF. As DNA, the CDR3 is TGCAGTGCTAGCAGAACCAGGGGCGCCACAGATACGCAGTATTTT.

With regard to this clonotype: Germline is not matched at one junction end, which may reflect a read error. V is TRBV5-1 and J is TRBJ2-3; D gene unclear. The CDR3 spans 14 residues. Germline V gene lookup returns CDR1 SGHRS and CDR2 YFSETQ. CDR3 nucleotides: TGCGCCAGCGGCTTGGGGTACGGGACAGATACGCAGTATTTT. Its translation is CASGLGYGTDTQYF.

This clonotype was counted a single time. A read error may explain this, as a much larger clone is one base away. The chain is built from TRBV20-1 and TRBJ1-3; D possibly corresponds to TRBD1 (6 bases). The V gene's germline CDR1 is DFQATT and CDR2 SNEGSKA (reference sequence). V gave up 1 base and J gave up 4 bases, with 17 bases separating them. The CDR3 contains 16 residues. The CDR3 is CSARVSPQGGGNTIYF. The CDR3, as DNA: TGCAGTGCTAGAGTTAGTCCACAGGGCGGGGGAAACACCATATATTTT.

The chain uses TRBV7-8 and TRBJ2-5; 9 positions agree with TRBD2. The CDR3 is 16 amino acids. V shed 6 bases, J shed 2 bases, and the junction held 10 bases outside the gene matches. The germline CDR1 and CDR2 sequences are SGHVS and FQNEAQ. CDR3 sequence (DNA): TGTGCCAGCAGTACTTTGGCGGGAGGGAATCAAGAGACCCAGTACTTC. This encodes CASSTLAGGNQETQYF.